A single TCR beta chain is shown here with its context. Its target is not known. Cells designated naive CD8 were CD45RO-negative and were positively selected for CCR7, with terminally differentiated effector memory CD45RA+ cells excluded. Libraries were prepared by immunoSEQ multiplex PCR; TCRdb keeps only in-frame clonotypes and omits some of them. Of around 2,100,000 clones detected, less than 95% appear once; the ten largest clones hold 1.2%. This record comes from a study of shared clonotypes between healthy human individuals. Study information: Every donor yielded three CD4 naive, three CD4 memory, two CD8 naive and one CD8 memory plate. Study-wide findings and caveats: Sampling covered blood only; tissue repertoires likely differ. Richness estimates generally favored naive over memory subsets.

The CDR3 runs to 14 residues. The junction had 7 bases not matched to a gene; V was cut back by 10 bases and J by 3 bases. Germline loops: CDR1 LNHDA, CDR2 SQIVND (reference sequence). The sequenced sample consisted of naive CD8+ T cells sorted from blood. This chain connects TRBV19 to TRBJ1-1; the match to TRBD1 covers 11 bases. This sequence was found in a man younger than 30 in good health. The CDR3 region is CATRTGGGYTEAFF. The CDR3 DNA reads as TGTGCCACCAGGACAGGGGGCGGATACACTGAAGCTTTCTTT.